The next 15 T cell receptor beta chains were all read from a single sample in a study of T cell repertoires in cytomegalovirus infection. TCRdb processed the reads anew with MiXCR; each CDR3 protein has one entry. Of approximately 250,000 distinct CDR3 sequences in the sample, over 8% are singletons; the top ten hold about 16%. The sample taken for sequencing was PBMCs. The receptors were gathered from a human donor in good health (CMV status not recorded). Some clones in this sample may be carry-over from other donors' samples.

This rearrangement joins TRBV7-9 to TRBJ1-2; unclear D gene. Trimming left V 0 bases short and J 8 bases short, with 10 bases between. The CDR3 length is 13 residues. The germline V gene encodes CDR1 SEHNR and CDR2 FQNEAQ (reference sequence). CDR3 residues: CASSLAGTAGYTF. CDR3 bases: TGTGCCAGCAGCTTAGCAGGCACAGCAGGCTACACCTTC. Full variable domain (rest looked up from reference TRBV7-9 and TRBJ1-2): DTGVSQNPRHKITKRGQNVTFRCDPISEHNRLYWYRQTLGQGPEFLTYFQNEAQLEKSRLLSDRFSAERPKGSFSTLEIQRTEQGDSAMYLCASSLAGTAGYTFGSGTRLTVV.

This chain uses TRBV28 with TRBJ1-4; no clear D gene. The V end lost 6 bases, the J end lost 8 bases, and 19 bases lay between the germline ends. CDR1 is MDHEN, CDR2 SYDVKM, per germline. This CDR3 region has 15 residues. The CDR3 reads CASSSLGTGGEKLFF. DNA of the CDR3: TGTGCCAGCAGCTCTCTCGGAACGGGCGGGGAAAAACTGTTTTTT.

V and J are TRBV29-1 and TRBJ2-1; 8 bases are a match to TRBD1. Germline CDR1 SQVTM, CDR2 ANQGSEA. The CDR3 is made up of 13 amino acids. Trimming took 6 bases from V and 4 from J; bases not matched to a gene: 5. This CDR3 is CSVGQAPYNEQFF. CDR3 DNA: TGCAGCGTGGGACAGGCCCCTTACAATGAGCAGTTCTTC.

This clonotype was observed a few times. The rearrangement uses TRBV15 and TRBJ2-7; 7 nucleotides line up with TRBD1. Germline V lookup: CDR1 LNHNV, CDR2 YYDKDF (reference sequence). CDR3 size: 14 residues. J lost 2 bases, V lost 4 bases, and 5 bases had no gene match. CDR3: CATSKRGQPYEQYF. As DNA, the CDR3 is TGTGCCACCAGCAAAAGGGGGCAGCCCTACGAGCAGTACTTC.

The V call is TRBV7-3, the J call TRBJ1-1; unclear D gene. The V and J ends lost 5 bases and 9 bases respectively, with 16 bases between them. Germline V gene data show CDR1 as SGHTA and CDR2 as FQGTGA. The CDR3 is 13 amino acids. The CDR3 reads CASSPRGVDQAFF. The CDR3 bases are TGTGCCAGCAGCCCCCGTGGTGTGGACCAAGCTTTCTTT.

This clonotype appeared many times. The chain uses TRBV7-6 and TRBJ1-3; 7 bases align to TRBD1. The CDR3 runs to 14 residues. J was trimmed by 4 bases and V by 1 base; bases with no gene match: 1. The V gene's germline CDR1 is SGHVS and CDR2 FNYEAQ. CDR3 in amino acids: CASSLGTGGNTIYF. In DNA form, the CDR3 reads TGTGCCAGCAGCTTAGGGACAGGCGGAAACACCATATATTTT. The variable domain in full, completed from reference TRBV7-6 and TRBJ1-3, reads GAGVSQSPRYKVTKRGQDVALRCDPISGHVSLYWYRQALGQGPEFLTYFNYEAQQDKSGLPNDRFSAERPEGSISTLTIQRTEQRDSAMYRCASSLGTGGNTIYFGEGSWLTVV.

This clonotype turned up a few times. The chain uses TRBV29-1 and TRBJ2-2, with 12 bases identical to TRBD2. V lost 4 bases, J lost 4 bases, and 13 bases stayed unmatched. The CDR3 covers 18 residues. Germline V gives CDR1 SQVTM, CDR2 ANQGSEA. As DNA, the CDR3 is TGCAGCGTTGGCCATACAGGGGGACTAGCGGGCCCCACCGGGGAGCTGTTTTTT. Its protein is CSVGHTGGLAGPTGELFF.

This clonotype was counted ten times or more. This rearrangement joins TRBV18 to TRBJ1-5, with D possibly TRBD1 on 5 matching bases. The CDR3 is 13 residues long. V dropped 4 bases and J dropped 6 bases, with 10 bases sitting between them. Germline V gives CDR1 KGHSH, CDR2 LQKENI. CDR3 sequence (DNA): TGTGCCAGCTCACTGGACGGGACTCAGCCCCAGCATTTT. It encodes CASSLDGTQPQHF.

This clonotype has ten or more counts. V gene TRBV7-8 combines with J gene TRBJ2-5; possible D gene TRBD2, 5 bases. V was clipped by 4 bases and J by 5 bases, with 14 bases between them. CDR1 is SGHVS and CDR2 is FQNEAQ in the germline V gene. This CDR3 is built from 14 residues. The CDR3, as DNA: TGTGCCAGCAGCTCACACGGGGTAATCGAGACCCAGTACTTC. Translating gives CASSSHGVIETQYF.

This clonotype was seen ten or more times. The chain carries TRBV7-2 and TRBJ2-3, with a tentative D call TRBD1 (8 bases). The CDR3 is 15 amino acids. Germline lookup yields CDR1 SGHTA and CDR2 FQGNSA. V lost 1 base and J lost 4, with 12 bases in between. CDR3 sequence reads: CASSLGQGRADTQYF. DNA of the CDR3: TGTGCCAGCAGCTTAGGACAGGGGAGGGCAGATACGCAGTATTTT.

This clonotype was counted ten times or more. The chain uses TRBV7-3 and TRBJ2-2; the match to TRBD2 covers 11 bases. Germline values: CDR1 SGHTA, CDR2 FQGTGA. V shed 8 bases, J shed 1 base, and the junction held 9 bases outside the gene matches. The CDR3 runs to 17 residues. The CDR3 sequence is CASGQRGLAVNTGELFF. CDR3 sequence (DNA): TGTGCCAGCGGCCAAAGGGGACTAGCGGTGAACACCGGGGAGCTGTTTTTT.

The V call is TRBV12-3 or TRBV12-4, the J call TRBJ2-2; weak D call: TRBD1 (6 bases). The ends were cut back, 6 bases at V and 5 bases at J, with 10 bases in the middle. This CDR3 is built from 13 residues. The DNA of the CDR3 is TGTGCCAGCAGGCCCCAGGGGACCGGGGAGCTGTTTTTT. Residues: CASRPQGTGELFF.

The table lists this clonotype with many counts. This rearrangement joins TRBV7-2 to TRBJ2-2; 8 bases match TRBD2. The CDR3 runs 15 residues. V was pared by 3 bases and J by 4 bases, with 4 bases of the junction left unmatched. Germline loops: CDR1 SGHTA, CDR2 FQGNSA. CDR3 nucleotides: TGTGCCAGCAGCTTCTCGGGGGGGAGCACCGGGGAGCTGTTTTTT. This encodes CASSFSGGSTGELFF.

This clonotype occurred a few times. This chain links TRBV5-8 with TRBJ1-1, with D uncertain. V shed 3 bases and J shed 11 bases, with 17 bases lying between them. The germline CDR1 and CDR2 sequences are SGHTS and YDEGEE. The CDR3 consists of 13 residues. The CDR3 spells CASSSPARGWAFF. CDR3 nucleotides: TGTGCCAGCAGCTCACCGGCCCGAGGGTGGGCTTTCTTT.

This clonotype was seen at least ten times. V gene TRBV7-2 combines with J gene TRBJ2-1, with 7 nucleotides matching TRBD1. After removal of 0 bases from V and 12 bases from J, the junction contained 5 bases not matched to a gene. This CDR3 region has 13 residues. Germline V gene data show CDR1 as SGHTA and CDR2 as FQGNSA. CDR3 nucleotides: TGTGCCAGCAGCTTAGCTCGACAGGGCGGGCAGTTCTTC. Amino acids: CASSLARQGGQFF.